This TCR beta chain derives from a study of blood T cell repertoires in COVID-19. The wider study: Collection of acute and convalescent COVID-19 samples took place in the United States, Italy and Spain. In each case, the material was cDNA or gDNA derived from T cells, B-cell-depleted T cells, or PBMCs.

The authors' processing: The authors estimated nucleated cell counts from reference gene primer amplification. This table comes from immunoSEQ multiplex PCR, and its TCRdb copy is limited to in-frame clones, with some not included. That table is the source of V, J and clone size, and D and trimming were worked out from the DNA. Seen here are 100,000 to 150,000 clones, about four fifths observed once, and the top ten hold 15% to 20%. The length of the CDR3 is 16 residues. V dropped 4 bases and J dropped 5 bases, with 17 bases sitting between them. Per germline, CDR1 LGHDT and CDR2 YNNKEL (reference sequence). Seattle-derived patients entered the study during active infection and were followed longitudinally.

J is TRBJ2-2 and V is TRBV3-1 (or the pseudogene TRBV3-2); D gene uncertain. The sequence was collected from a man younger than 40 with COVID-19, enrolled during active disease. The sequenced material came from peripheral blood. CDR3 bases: TGTGCCAGCAGCCTTCACAGCACTGAACGGACCGGGGAGCTGTTTTTT. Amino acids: CASSLHSTERTGELFF.